The rows below give T cell receptor beta chains drawn from one sample of a study of CD8 T cells in ankylosing spondylitis. TCRdb independently ran MiXCR on the 5' RACE reads; one entry per CDR3 protein. The sample records 230,000 or so distinct CDR3 sequences, about a sixth being singletons. The source material was blood, either unsorted or a sorted T cell fraction (not recorded which). The origin of the receptors is a male donor with ankylosing spondylitis or in good health (not recorded which). Both conserved end residues are part of each CDR3. A D gene is named only where the DNA matches it firmly. The size entry is marked missing in some rows and otherwise reads once, few, many or a size class.

CASSLERSRGTDTQYF	TGTGCCAGCAGTTTAGAGAGGTCGCGGGGCACAGATACGCAGTATTTT	NA	NA	TRBV27	TRBJ2-3
CAITPTSGETQYF	TGTGCCATCACACCGACTAGCGGAGAGACCCAGTACTTC	few	TRBD2	TRBV10-3	TRBJ2-5
CASSSRDRGRSEQYF	TGTGCCAGCAGCTCACGGGACAGGGGGAGGAGCGAGCAGTACTTC	many	TRBD1	TRBV11-2	TRBJ2-7
CAVTGGAAYEQYF	TGTGCCGTTACAGGGGGAGCCGCCTACGAGCAGTACTTC	NA	TRBD1	TRBV12-3/TRBV12-4	TRBJ2-7
CSVRGASTDTQYF	TGCAGCGTCAGGGGAGCCAGCACAGATACGCAGTATTTT	NA	NA	TRBV29-1	TRBJ2-3
CASSHQAGLREMNTDTQYF	TGCGCCAGCAGCCATCAGGCGGGTTTGCGGGAGATGAACACAGATACGCAGTATTTT	many	TRBD2	TRBV4-1	TRBJ2-3
CASSYSQGQETQYF	TGTGCCAGCAGTTACTCACAGGGTCAAGAGACCCAGTACTTC	many	NA	TRBV6-5	TRBJ2-5
CASSPGQGVYNEQFF	TGTGCCAGCTCACCGGGACAGGGTGTCTACAATGAGCAGTTCTTC	few	TRBD1	TRBV18	TRBJ2-1
CASSISGSEQFF	TGCGCCAGCAGCATAAGCGGTTCTGAGCAGTTCTTC	many	NA	TRBV5-1	TRBJ2-1
CASSSGGWEEQFF	TGTGCCAGCAGCTCAGGGGGCTGGGAGGAGCAGTTCTTC	few	TRBD1	TRBV7-9	TRBJ2-1
CSASGTATYEQYF	TGCAGTGCTTCCGGGACAGCCACCTACGAGCAGTACTTC	NA	TRBD1	TRBV20-1	TRBJ2-7
CASSYGTLRSSYEQYF	TGTGCCAGCAGTTACGGGACGCTAAGGAGCTCCTACGAGCAGTACTTC	few	NA	TRBV6-2/TRBV6-3	TRBJ2-7
CASSLGSGVMDEQFF	TGTGCTAGCAGCTTAGGGTCAGGGGTCATGGATGAGCAGTTCTTC	few	NA	TRBV7-7	TRBJ2-1
CSARDRDRGTAEQYF	TGCAGTGCTAGAGATCGGGACAGGGGAACTGCCGAGCAGTACTTC	once	TRBD1	TRBV20-1	TRBJ2-7